These 23 T cell receptor beta chains came from one sample sequenced in a study of cytomegalovirus exposure and HLA in healthy donors. PCR employed 60 Vbeta and 13 Jbeta primers. The table came from immunoSEQ multiplex PCR; TCRdb's copy has only in-frame clones and leaves some out. The sample includes approximately 150,000 clones, about 85% seen only once; the top ten take approximately 1.2%. What was sequenced was PBMCs. Receptors were obtained from a man aged 50 to 60 in good health and CMV-seropositive.

This clone was detected a few times. The chain uses TRBV18 and TRBJ1-4; D gene unclear. The V and J ends lost 0 bases and 2 bases respectively, with 7 bases between them. Germline CDR1 and CDR2: KGHSH and LQKENI. The CDR3 contains 15 residues. The CDR3 reads CASSPPTQTNEKLFF. The CDR3 DNA follows: TGTGCCAGCTCACCACCAACCCAGACTAATGAAAAACTGTTTTTT.

The chain carries TRBV19 and TRBJ2-3; 9 bases map to TRBD2. Germline CDR1 LNHDA, CDR2 SQIVND (reference sequence). This CDR3 is 18 amino acids long. Trimming cost V 5 bases and J 1 base; bases outside gene matches: 13. This CDR3 is CASSVSVLAGARTDTQYF. DNA of the CDR3: TGTGCCAGTAGTGTCTCGGTATTAGCGGGGGCCCGCACAGATACGCAGTATTTT.

The chain joins TRBV27 to TRBJ2-3; D ambiguous. The V gene's germline CDR1 is MNHEY and CDR2 SMNVEV (reference sequence). V gave up 3 bases and J gave up 1 base, with 8 bases separating them. This CDR3 comprises 14 residues. The DNA for the CDR3 is TGTGCCAGCAGTTTGAGTCATCGCACAGATACGCAGTATTTT. Amino acid sequence: CASSLSHRTDTQYF.

The chain combines TRBV5-6 with TRBJ2-1; D possibly corresponds to TRBD1 (6 bases). V was clipped by 1 base and J by 6 bases, with 14 bases between them. Germline CDR1 reads SGHDT; CDR2 reads YYEEEE. The CDR3 spans 15 residues. CDR3 region: CASSLWGLESNEQFF. Here the CDR3 DNA reads TGTGCCAGCAGCTTGTGGGGGCTAGAATCCAATGAGCAGTTCTTC.

In nucleotides, the CDR3 is TGTGCCAGCAGCCAAGAAGGGAGGGCCGTAGAGCAGTTCTTC. Its translation is CASSQEGRAVEQFF. This chain links TRBV4-2 with TRBJ2-1; 7 bases map to TRBD2. This CDR3 has 14 residues. Trimming removed 0 bases from V and 10 bases from J; junction bases left unmatched: 6. CDR1 LGHNA and CDR2 YNFKEQ come from the germline V gene.

This clone has a single count. The chain recombines TRBV9 with TRBJ2-1; 9 bases agree with TRBD2. Germline V CDR1 and CDR2: SGDLS, YYNGEE. With V trimmed by 0 bases and J by 11 bases, 3 bases remained unmatched. This CDR3 region has 13 residues. For the CDR3, the DNA is TGTGCCAGCAGCGTAGACCTAGCGGGGAAGCAGTTCTTC. This codes for CASSVDLAGKQFF.

This clone was detected only once. The chain combines TRBV10-3 with TRBJ2-5, with D possibly matching TRBD2 (5 bases). V gave up 6 bases and J gave up 1 base, with 12 bases separating them. This CDR3 is built from 14 residues. The germline V gene has CDR1 ENHRY and CDR2 SYGVKD. CDR3 DNA sequence: TGTGCCATCAGCGACACTAGTCCCCAAGAGACCCAGTACTTC. Translating it yields CAISDTSPQETQYF.

V gene TRBV7-2 combines with J gene TRBJ2-7; a possible D gene is TRBD2 (6 bases). V was shortened by 3 bases and J by 1 base, with 7 bases between the two germline ends. This CDR3 has 13 residues. Germline CDR1 SGHTA, CDR2 FQGNSA. CDR3 residues: CASSFRGSYEQYF. CDR3 nucleotides: TGTGCCAGCAGCTTCCGGGGGTCCTACGAGCAGTACTTC.

V gene TRBV7-3 combines with J gene TRBJ1-2, with D possibly matching TRBD1 (6 bases). Between the trimmed V and J ends, which lost 2 bases and 4 bases, there was a span of 14 bases. Looked up from germline, CDR1 is SGHTA and CDR2 is FQGTGA. The length of the CDR3 is 15 residues. The CDR3 spells CASSLFAGTSYGYTF. In DNA form, the CDR3 reads TGTGCCAGCAGCTTATTCGCCGGGACAAGCTATGGCTACACCTTC.

The chain couples TRBV7-3 to TRBJ2-7; D is perhaps TRBD1 (6 bases). The germline V and J ends were trimmed by 2 bases and 5 bases, with 13 bases remaining between them. This CDR3 region has 14 residues. In germline, CDR1 is SGHTA, CDR2 FQGTGA. DNA for the CDR3: TGTGCCAGCAGCTTACAGGGGACCGGTCACGAGCAGTACTTC. Translating it yields CASSLQGTGHEQYF.

This chain joins TRBV7-9 and TRBJ1-2, with a tentative D call TRBD1 (5 bases). This CDR3 contains 13 residues. The V end was cut by 5 bases, the J end by 8 bases, with 15 bases between. In germline, CDR1 is SEHNR, CDR2 FQNEAQ (reference sequence). The CDR3 reads CASSRSGAEGYTF. For the CDR3, the DNA is TGTGCCAGCAGCCGGAGTGGGGCTGAGGGCTACACCTTC.

The V gene is TRBV30, the J gene TRBJ1-3; no clear D gene. There are 13 residues in the CDR3. CDR1 GTSNPN and CDR2 SVGIG come from the germline V gene (reference sequence). The germline V and J ends were trimmed by 4 bases and 7 bases, with 14 bases remaining between them. The CDR3 DNA reads TGTGCCTGGACCATGCCCGCGGGGAACACCATATATTTT. The encoded protein is CAWTMPAGNTIYF.

The J gene is TRBJ2-5, the V gene TRBV5-4, with TRBD1 as a possible D gene (5 bases). Germline values: CDR1 SGHNT, CDR2 YYREEE (reference sequence). Trimming pared 3 bases from V and 5 bases from J, leaving 14 bases between. This CDR3 spans 14 amino acids. The CDR3 sequence: CASSSRTGGETQYF. Written as DNA, the CDR3 is TGTGCCAGCAGCTCGCGTACAGGTGGGGAGACCCAGTACTTC.

The chain is built from TRBV11-2 and TRBJ2-7, with 9 bases matching TRBD2. The trim removed 3 bases at V and 3 bases at J, leaving 0 bases unmatched. Germline V CDR1 and CDR2: SGHAT, FQNNGV. CDR3 length equals 13 residues. The CDR3 DNA follows: TGTGCCAGCAGCTTGCGGGGGGGCTACGAGCAGTACTTC. It translates to CASSLRGGYEQYF.

This chain joins TRBV30 and TRBJ2-1, with 7 nucleotides matching TRBD2. CDR1 is GTSNPN and CDR2 is SVGIG in the germline V gene (reference sequence). Trimming at V came to 3 bases and at J to 5 bases, leaving 7 bases not matched to a gene. The CDR3 sequence is 14 residues long. The CDR3 nucleotides are TGTGCCTGGAGGTTTAGACTAGCTAACAATGAGCAGTTCTTC. This encodes CAWRFRLANNEQFF.

This clone was picked up one time. This chain joins TRBV19 and TRBJ1-5, with 12 bases that match TRBD1. Germline-derived CDR1 and CDR2 are LNHDA and SQIVND (reference sequence). The V segment lost 5 bases and the J segment 7 bases; nucleotides outside the gene matches: 3. The CDR3 spans 14 residues. CDR3 region: CASSGTGGRQPQHF. CDR3 in DNA: TGTGCCAGTAGTGGGACAGGGGGCCGCCAGCCCCAGCATTTT.

The chain uses TRBV6-5 and TRBJ1-3; 7 bases align to TRBD1. CDR1 MNHEY and CDR2 SVGAGI come from the germline V gene. The J segment lost 1 base and the V segment lost 8 bases, leaving 8 bases of the junction unmatched. This CDR3 is built from 15 residues. The CDR3 sequence: CASGKSGQSGNTIYF. The CDR3 DNA sequence: TGTGCCAGCGGGAAATCGGGACAGTCTGGAAACACCATATATTTT.

The chain joins TRBV6-5 to TRBJ1-1; TRBD1 is a possible D gene (6 bases). Deletions cut 0 bases from V and 3 bases from J, with 8 bases between. This CDR3 contains 14 residues. Germline lookup yields CDR1 MNHEY and CDR2 SVGAGI. The CDR3 sequence is CASSYSGAYTEAFF. CDR3 bases: TGTGCCAGCAGTTACTCGGGGGCGTACACTGAAGCTTTCTTT.

CDR3 DNA: TGCGCCAGCAGCCCTGGACAGGGACCTCTCGGGACTGAAGCTTTCTTT. Its translation is CASSPGQGPLGTEAFF. The chain joins TRBV4-1 to TRBJ1-1; TRBD1 matches 8 bases. V shed 4 bases and J 5 bases; nucleotides not matched to a gene: 12. CDR1 and CDR2 (germline): MGHRA, YSYEKL. The CDR3 consists of 16 residues.

The chain joins TRBV6-5 to TRBJ2-3; 14 bases are a match to TRBD2. The CDR3 covers 15 residues. Germline lookup yields CDR1 MNHEY and CDR2 SVGAGI. V lost 6 bases, J lost 7 bases, and 6 bases stayed unmatched. The CDR3: CASRPGTSGSYTQYF. The CDR3 nucleotides are TGTGCCAGCAGGCCCGGGACTAGCGGGAGCTATACGCAGTATTTT.

The V gene is TRBV6-5, the J gene TRBJ2-1; weak D call: TRBD2 (6 bases). CDR1 MNHEY and CDR2 SVGAGI come from the germline V gene. V was cut by 6 bases and J by 5 bases, with 11 bases left in between. The CDR3 totals 13 residues. CDR3 nucleotides: TGTGCCAGCAGCCCTGGGACTCACAATGAGCAGTTCTTC. Its protein is CASSPGTHNEQFF.

This clone was counted once. This chain links TRBV29-1 with TRBJ2-1; 8 nucleotides line up with TRBD1. CDR3 length: 18 amino acids. Per the germline V gene, CDR1 is SQVTM and CDR2 is ANQGSEA. The trim removed 4 bases at V and 0 bases at J, leaving 14 bases unmatched. CDR3 sequence reads: CSVVGAGGPRSSYNEQFF. The CDR3 nucleotides are TGCAGCGTTGTCGGTGCAGGGGGCCCCCGCAGCTCCTACAATGAGCAGTTCTTC.

The chain employs TRBV6-5 and TRBJ2-6, with no clear D. Per the germline V gene, CDR1 is MNHEY and CDR2 is SVGAGI. Trimming shortened V by 8 bases and J by 0 bases, and 11 bases separated the two germline ends. The CDR3 length is 15 residues. The CDR3, as DNA: TGTGCCAGCGGTAATACAGTCTCTGGGGCCAACGTCCTGACTTTC. It encodes CASGNTVSGANVLTF.